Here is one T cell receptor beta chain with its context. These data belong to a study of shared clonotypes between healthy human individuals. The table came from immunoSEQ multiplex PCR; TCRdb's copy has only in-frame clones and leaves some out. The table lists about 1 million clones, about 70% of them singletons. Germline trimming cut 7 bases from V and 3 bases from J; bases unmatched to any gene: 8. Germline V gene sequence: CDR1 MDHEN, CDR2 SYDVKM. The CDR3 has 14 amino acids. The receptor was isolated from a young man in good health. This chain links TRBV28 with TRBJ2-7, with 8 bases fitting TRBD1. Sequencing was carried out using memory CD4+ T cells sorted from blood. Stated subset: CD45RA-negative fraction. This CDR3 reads CASTLDRGGYEQYF. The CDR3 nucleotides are TGTGCCAGCACCCTAGACAGGGGCGGCTACGAGCAGTACTTC.